Below are 29 T cell receptor beta chains sequenced from a single sample in a study of blood T cell repertoires in COVID-19. Sequenced by immunoSEQ multiplex PCR; TCRdb stores in-frame clones only, minus some. The sample gives around 130,000 clones, 84% of which show up once; less than 9% is in the top ten. Sequencing was carried out using peripheral blood. All receptors derive from a man aged 30-40 years with COVID-19, enrolled during active disease.

There are a few counts of this clone. V and J are TRBV7-2 and TRBJ2-7, with 9 nucleotides matching TRBD1. Germline CDR1 reads SGHTA; CDR2 reads FQGNSA. The J segment lost 3 bases and the V segment lost 5 bases, leaving 8 bases of the junction unmatched. The CDR3 length is 15 residues. The CDR3 here is CASSPWDREGYEQYF. The CDR3 DNA sequence: TGTGCCAGCAGCCCCTGGGACAGGGAGGGCTACGAGCAGTACTTC.

This clone has at least ten counts. The chain is built from TRBV4-2 and TRBJ2-6; a weak D match, TRBD2 (5 bases). This CDR3 is built from 16 residues. V gave up 0 bases and J gave up 0 bases, with 6 bases separating them. Germline lookup yields CDR1 LGHNA and CDR2 YNFKEQ. CDR3 DNA sequence: TGTGCCAGCAGCCAAGAAGGGAGCTCTGGGGCCAACGTCCTGACTTTC. It yields the protein CASSQEGSSGANVLTF.

In nucleotides, the CDR3 is TGTGCCAGTAGTATAGTCGGGACAGGGGGACACGAGCAGTACTTC. Its protein is CASSIVGTGGHEQYF. The J gene is TRBJ2-7, the V gene TRBV19; TRBD1 matches 11 bases. Unmatched junction bases numbered 4, after V lost 1 base and J lost 5 bases. The CDR3 contains 15 residues. Germline CDR1 reads LNHDA; CDR2 reads SQIVND (reference sequence). Full variable domain (remainder filled in from reference TRBV19 and TRBJ2-7): DGGITQSPKYLFRKEGQNVTLSCEQNLNHDAMYWYRQDPGQGLRLIYYSQIVNDFQKGDIAEGYSVSREKKESFPLTVTSAQKNPTAFYLCASSIVGTGGHEQYFGPGTRLTVT.

This chain uses TRBV7-9 with TRBJ2-2; TRBD2 agrees at 12 bases. The CDR3 contains 17 residues. Germline CDR1 SEHNR, CDR2 FQNEAQ (reference sequence). Trimming removed 5 bases from V and 8 bases from J; junction bases left unmatched: 12. CDR3 region: CASSTRTSGRLTGELFF. The CDR3 DNA sequence: TGTGCCAGCAGCACAAGAACTAGCGGGAGGTTAACTGGGGAGCTGTTTTTT.

The chain employs TRBV28 and TRBJ2-7; 7 nucleotides match TRBD1. Germline loops: CDR1 MDHEN, CDR2 SYDVKM. Trimming took 3 bases from V and 0 from J; bases not matched to a gene: 8. The CDR3 runs 16 residues. The CDR3: CASSFADRDLSYEQYF. DNA for the CDR3: TGTGCCAGCAGTTTCGCTGACAGGGACCTCTCCTACGAGCAGTACTTC.

V is TRBV4-2 and J is TRBJ1-1, with unresolved D. Germline CDR1 reads LGHNA; CDR2 reads YNFKEQ. The CDR3 covers 15 residues. Trimming cost V 1 base and J 5 bases, with 14 bases left between them. The CDR3 sequence: CASSQGPGSQTEAFF. Written as DNA, the CDR3 is TGTGCCAGCAGCCAAGGCCCCGGGAGTCAGACTGAAGCTTTCTTT.

The J gene is TRBJ2-7, the V gene TRBV7-9, with 11 bases fitting TRBD1. J lost 2 bases, V lost 5 bases, and 5 bases had no gene match. The CDR3 has 15 amino acids. The germline V gene has CDR1 SEHNR and CDR2 FQNEAQ (reference sequence). CDR3 coding DNA: TGTGCCAGCAGCCTGGGGACAGGGGGTCCCTACGAGCAGTACTTC. Translated: CASSLGTGGPYEQYF.

This clone was observed a handful of times. The chain carries TRBV30 and TRBJ1-2; D uncertain. This CDR3 has 15 amino acids. Germline CDR1 reads GTSNPN; CDR2 reads SVGIG (reference sequence). V dropped 0 bases and J dropped 8 bases, with 19 bases sitting between them. In nucleotides, the CDR3 is TGTGCCTGGAGTGTACCCCCGGGGAGGGCAATCGGCTACACCTTC. This translates into CAWSVPPGRAIGYTF.

The V call is TRBV2, the J call TRBJ2-3; 9 nucleotides match TRBD2. With 6 bases clipped from V and 3 bases from J, the junction kept 4 bases outside the gene matches. The CDR3 length is 14 residues. Germline CDR1 is SNHLY and CDR2 is FYNNEI. CDR3: CASRKSGRTDTQYF. CDR3 nucleotide sequence: TGTGCCAGCAGGAAAAGCGGGAGGACAGATACGCAGTATTTT.

V gene TRBV24-1 combines with J gene TRBJ2-1, with 13 bases identical to TRBD2. Germline CDR1 KGHDR, CDR2 SFDVKD. The J segment lost 6 bases and the V segment lost 4 bases, leaving 5 bases of the junction unmatched. The CDR3 runs to 16 residues. The CDR3 protein is CATSEIGLAGVNEQFF. DNA for the CDR3: TGTGCCACCAGTGAGATTGGACTAGCGGGAGTCAATGAGCAGTTCTTC.

The chain links TRBV6-5 to TRBJ2-2; TRBD2 aligns across 8 bases. With V trimmed by 1 base and J by 6 bases, 4 bases remained unmatched. Germline V gives CDR1 MNHEY, CDR2 SVGAGI. CDR3 size: 15 residues. The CDR3 DNA follows: TGTGCCAGCAGTTACTTCGGACTAGCTGCCGGGGAGCTGTTTTTT. Translating gives CASSYFGLAAGELFF.

The rearrangement uses TRBV5-6 and TRBJ2-7; TRBD1 agrees at 9 bases. This CDR3 spans 14 amino acids. Trimming took 4 bases from V and 5 from J; bases not matched to a gene: 7. The germline V gene encodes CDR1 SGHDT and CDR2 YYEEEE. CDR3 sequence: CASSKGTGRDEQYF. The CDR3 DNA is TGTGCCAGCAGCAAAGGGACAGGGAGGGACGAGCAGTACTTC.

A few counts support this clone. CDR3 residues: CASSQDRGGRNYGYTF. For the CDR3, the DNA is TGTGCCAGCAGCCAAGATCGAGGGGGCCGAAACTATGGCTACACCTTC. This chain connects TRBV14 to TRBJ1-2, with TRBD1 matching over 7 bases. Germline CDR1 SGHDN, CDR2 FVKESK. V gave up 0 bases and J gave up 2 bases; unmatched junction bases: 6. The CDR3 has 16 amino acids. The full variable domain, with the rest looked up from reference TRBV14 and TRBJ1-2, is EAGVTQFPSHSVIEKGQTVTLRCDPISGHDNLYWYRRVMGKEIKFLLHFVKESKQDESGMPNNRFLAERTGGTYSTLKVQPAELEDSGVYFCASSQDRGGRNYGYTFGSGTRLTVV.

This clone appeared once. The V call is TRBV5-1, the J call TRBJ2-5; maybe TRBD1 (6 bases). Germline V gene sequence: CDR1 SGHRS, CDR2 YFSETQ. Deletions cut 0 bases from V and 4 bases from J, with 7 bases between. The CDR3 extends over 13 amino acids. The CDR3 protein is CASSLGDTETQYF. The CDR3 DNA follows: TGCGCCAGCAGCTTGGGGGACACAGAGACCCAGTACTTC.

The CDR3, as DNA: TGTGCCAGCACCCCAATCTCGGGACAGAACCGTCCGCAGTACTTC. It is translated as CASTPISGQNRPQYF. The chain uses TRBV28 and TRBJ2-7; 7 nucleotides match TRBD1. The V gene end was trimmed by 7 bases and the J gene end by 9 bases; junction bases not matched to a gene: 18. The CDR3 has 15 amino acids. Germline loops: CDR1 MDHEN, CDR2 SYDVKM. Full variable domain (missing parts from reference TRBV28 and TRBJ2-7): DVKVTQSSRYLVKRTGEKVFLECVQDMDHENMFWYRQDPGLGLRLIYFSYDVKMKEKGDIPEGYSVSREKKERFSLILESASTNQTSMYLCASTPISGQNRPQYFGPGTRLTVT.

This sequence joins TRBV2 and TRBJ2-7; D is perhaps TRBD1 (5 bases). The germline gives CDR1 SNHLY, CDR2 FYNNEI. The ends were cut back, 4 bases at V and 6 bases at J, with 16 bases in the middle. The CDR3 length is 14 residues. CDR3 bases: TGTGCCAGCAGTGGAAAGTCAGGGTTGGGCGAGCAGTACTTC. It is translated as CASSGKSGLGEQYF.

This chain connects TRBV6-5 to TRBJ1-5, with D uncertain. The CDR3 length is 15 residues. V was pared by 7 bases and J by 0 bases, with 13 bases between. Germline CDR1 and CDR2: MNHEY and SVGAGI. The chain's CDR3 is CASTPYRDSNQPQHF. The CDR3 nucleotides read TGTGCCAGCACTCCATACAGAGATAGCAATCAGCCCCAGCATTTT.

The chain combines TRBV7-9 with TRBJ2-7; 7 positions match TRBD1. CDR3 length equals 13 residues. After removal of 4 bases from V and 3 bases from J, the junction contained 3 bases not matched to a gene. Germline V gives CDR1 SEHNR, CDR2 FQNEAQ (reference sequence). DNA for the CDR3: TGTGCCAGCAGCTCCCGGGACAGCTACGAGCAGTACTTC. Amino acid sequence: CASSSRDSYEQYF.

This chain links TRBV5-4 with TRBJ2-7, with 8 nucleotides matching TRBD2. The ends lost 4 bases at V and 2 bases at J; junction bases unmatched: 17. Germline lookup yields CDR1 SGHNT and CDR2 YYREEE (reference sequence). The CDR3 has 18 residues. CDR3 nucleotides: TGTGCCAGCAGCCCAATGGATGCGGGAGGAGGTTCGGCCTACGAGCAGTACTTC. Protein product: CASSPMDAGGGSAYEQYF.

This clone occurred a few times. The V and J genes are TRBV2 and TRBJ2-7; a possible D gene is TRBD2 (7 bases). Looked up from germline, CDR1 is SNHLY and CDR2 is FYNNEI. V lost 5 bases and J 0 bases, leaving 14 bases between the germline ends. The CDR3 extends over 15 amino acids. This CDR3 is CASSRGAVTSYEQYF. The CDR3 DNA reads TGTGCCAGCAGTCGGGGGGCTGTTACCTCCTACGAGCAGTACTTC.

The rearrangement links TRBV2 to TRBJ2-3; 14 nucleotides match TRBD2. The V gene's germline CDR1 is SNHLY and CDR2 FYNNEI. V shed 8 bases, J shed 3 bases, and the junction held 19 bases outside the gene matches. The CDR3 has 20 amino acids. This CDR3 reads CASRPRTSGRFFYSTDTQYF. The DNA of the CDR3 is TGTGCCAGCCGACCCAGGACTAGCGGGAGGTTTTTTTATTCTACAGATACGCAGTATTTT. Drawing the rest from reference TRBV2 and TRBJ2-3, the complete variable domain is EPEVTQTPSHQVTQMGQEVILRCVPISNHLYFYWYRQILGQKVEFLVSFYNNEISEKSEIFDDQFSVERPDGSNFTLKIRSTKLEDSAMYFCASRPRTSGRFFYSTDTQYFGPGTRLTVL.

V usage is TRBV29-1 and J usage is TRBJ2-3, with TRBD2 identical over 10 bases. Germline V lookup: CDR1 SQVTM, CDR2 ANQGSEA. The length of the CDR3 is 14 residues. J gave up 2 bases and V 4 bases, and 3 bases lay outside the gene matches. CDR3 DNA: TGCAGCGTTGCTAGCGGGAGTACCACAGATACGCAGTATTTT. It yields the protein CSVASGSTTDTQYF.

The chain recombines TRBV18 with TRBJ1-5; D possibly corresponds to TRBD1 (5 bases). This CDR3 comprises 13 residues. In germline, CDR1 is KGHSH, CDR2 LQKENI. Between the trimmed V and J ends, which lost 2 bases and 6 bases, there was a span of 8 bases. The CDR3 coding sequence is TGTGCCAGCTCACCAGGGGGGGGTCAGCCCCAGCATTTT. Translated, it gives CASSPGGGQPQHF.

The chain couples TRBV29-1 to TRBJ1-3, with D tentatively TRBD1 (5 bases). The V and J ends lost 6 bases and 3 bases respectively, with 18 bases between them. Germline loops: CDR1 SQVTM, CDR2 ANQGSEA. CDR3 length: 15 amino acids. This CDR3 is CSVSSGFRDGNTIYF. The CDR3, as DNA: TGCAGCGTATCATCCGGTTTCAGGGATGGAAACACCATATATTTT.

This sequence joins TRBV7-9 and TRBJ2-7; weak D call: TRBD2 (5 bases). With 5 bases removed from V and 4 bases from J, the gap between germline ends came to 15 bases. The CDR3 loop spans 14 amino acids. In germline, CDR1 is SEHNR, CDR2 FQNEAQ (reference sequence). CDR3 protein: CASSQSGYGYEQYF. CDR3 coding DNA: TGTGCCAGCAGCCAATCGGGATATGGGTACGAGCAGTACTTC.

This chain links TRBV19 with TRBJ1-1; D not resolved. The CDR3 contains 11 residues. The V gene lost 3 bases and the J gene lost 7 bases, with 6 bases spanning the gap. Looked up from germline, CDR1 is LNHDA and CDR2 is SQIVND (reference sequence). In DNA form, the CDR3 reads TGTGCCAGTAGTATCCAGTTTGAAGCTTTCTTT. It yields the protein CASSIQFEAFF.

The genes are TRBV19 and TRBJ2-1, with 9 bases matching TRBD2. Germline lookup yields CDR1 LNHDA and CDR2 SQIVND (reference sequence). With 0 bases clipped from V and 4 bases from J, the junction kept 4 bases outside the gene matches. The CDR3 consists of 16 residues. CDR3 in amino acids: CASSIDLTSGYNEQFF. The DNA of the CDR3 is TGTGCCAGTAGTATAGATTTGACTAGCGGTTACAATGAGCAGTTCTTC.

J is TRBJ2-3 and V is TRBV9; TRBD2 matches at 14 bases. This CDR3 spans 17 amino acids. Per the germline V gene, CDR1 is SGDLS and CDR2 is YYNGEE. Germline trimming cut 3 bases from V and 5 bases from J; bases unmatched to any gene: 8. CDR3: CASSASGLAGGKDTQYF. CDR3 DNA sequence: TGTGCCAGCAGCGCATCCGGACTAGCGGGAGGTAAAGATACGCAGTATTTT.

V gene TRBV12-3 or TRBV12-4 combines with J gene TRBJ2-5, with D uncertain. V was shortened by 4 bases and J by 5 bases, with 8 bases between the two germline ends. This CDR3 contains 12 residues. The CDR3 here is CASSSPSETQYF. The CDR3 DNA reads as TGTGCCAGCAGTTCCCCAAGCGAGACCCAGTACTTC.